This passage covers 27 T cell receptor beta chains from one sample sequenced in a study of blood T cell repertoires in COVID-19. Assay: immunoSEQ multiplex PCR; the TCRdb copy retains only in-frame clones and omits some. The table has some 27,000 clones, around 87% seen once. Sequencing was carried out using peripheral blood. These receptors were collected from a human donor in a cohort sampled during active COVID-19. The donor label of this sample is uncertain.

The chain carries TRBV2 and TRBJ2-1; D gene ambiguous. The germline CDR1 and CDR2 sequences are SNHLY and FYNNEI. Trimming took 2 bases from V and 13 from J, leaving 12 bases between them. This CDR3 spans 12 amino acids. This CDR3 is CASSERSQLQFF. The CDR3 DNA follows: TGTGCCAGCAGTGAAAGGAGCCAGCTACAGTTCTTC.

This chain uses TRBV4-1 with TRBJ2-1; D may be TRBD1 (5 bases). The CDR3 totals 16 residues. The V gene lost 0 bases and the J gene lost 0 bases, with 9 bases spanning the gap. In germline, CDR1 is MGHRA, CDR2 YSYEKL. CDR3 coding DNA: TGCGCCAGCAGCCAAGAACAGGCAAACTCCTACAATGAGCAGTTCTTC. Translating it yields CASSQEQANSYNEQFF.

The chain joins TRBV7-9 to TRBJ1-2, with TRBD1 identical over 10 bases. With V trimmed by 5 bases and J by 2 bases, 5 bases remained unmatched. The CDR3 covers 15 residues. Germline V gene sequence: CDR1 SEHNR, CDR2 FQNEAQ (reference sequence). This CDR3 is CASSPDRGRNYGYTF. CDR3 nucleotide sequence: TGTGCCAGCAGCCCCGACAGGGGGCGGAACTATGGCTACACCTTC.

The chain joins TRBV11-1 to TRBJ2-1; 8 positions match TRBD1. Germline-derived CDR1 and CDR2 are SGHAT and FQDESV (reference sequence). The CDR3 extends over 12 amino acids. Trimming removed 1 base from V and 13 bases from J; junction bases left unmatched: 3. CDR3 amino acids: CASSLETGGQFF. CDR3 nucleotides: TGTGCCAGCAGCTTAGAAACAGGGGGACAGTTCTTC.

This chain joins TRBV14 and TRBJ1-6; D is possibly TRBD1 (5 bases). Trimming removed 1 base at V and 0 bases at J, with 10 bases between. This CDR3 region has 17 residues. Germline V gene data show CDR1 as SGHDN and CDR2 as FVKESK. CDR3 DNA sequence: TGTGCCAGCAGCCAAGGACAGTGGAGCTCCTATAATTCACCCCTCCACTTT. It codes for CASSQGQWSSYNSPLHF.

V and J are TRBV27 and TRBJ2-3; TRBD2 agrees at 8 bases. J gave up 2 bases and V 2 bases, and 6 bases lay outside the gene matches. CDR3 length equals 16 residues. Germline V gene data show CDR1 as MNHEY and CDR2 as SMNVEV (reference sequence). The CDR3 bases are TGTGCCAGCAGTTTAGCGGGGGGTAGGGTCACAGATACGCAGTATTTT. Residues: CASSLAGGRVTDTQYF.

The CDR3 is CASSENRGLYVNSPLHF. DNA of the CDR3: TGTGCCAGCAGCGAAAACAGGGGGCTTTATGTCAATTCACCCCTCCACTTT. The V and J genes are TRBV7-2 and TRBJ1-6; 9 bases map to TRBD1. The CDR3 sequence is 17 residues long. The V and J ends lost 5 bases and 7 bases, in that order; junction bases with no gene match: 12. From germline, CDR1 is SGHTA and CDR2 FQGNSA.

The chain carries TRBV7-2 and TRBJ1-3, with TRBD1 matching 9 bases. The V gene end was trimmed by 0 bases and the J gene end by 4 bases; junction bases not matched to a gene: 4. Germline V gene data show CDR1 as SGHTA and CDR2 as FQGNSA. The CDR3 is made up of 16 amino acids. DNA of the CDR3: TGTGCCAGCAGCTTAGCGACAGGGGGGGGAGGAAACACCATATATTTT. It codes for CASSLATGGGGNTIYF.

The CDR3 spells CAISETDRVWEKLFF. The CDR3 DNA follows: TGTGCCATCAGTGAGACGGACAGGGTGTGGGAAAAACTGTTTTTT. This rearrangement joins TRBV10-3 to TRBJ1-4; 8 bases agree with TRBD1. Germline values: CDR1 ENHRY, CDR2 SYGVKD. V lost 2 bases to trimming and J lost 8 bases; unmatched junction nucleotides: 7. The CDR3 extends over 15 amino acids.

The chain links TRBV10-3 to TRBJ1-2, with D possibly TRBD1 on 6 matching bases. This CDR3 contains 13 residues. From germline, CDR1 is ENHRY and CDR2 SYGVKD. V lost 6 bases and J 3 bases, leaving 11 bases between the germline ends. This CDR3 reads CAIRGNRDYGYTF. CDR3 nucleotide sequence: TGTGCCATCAGAGGCAACAGGGACTATGGCTACACCTTC.

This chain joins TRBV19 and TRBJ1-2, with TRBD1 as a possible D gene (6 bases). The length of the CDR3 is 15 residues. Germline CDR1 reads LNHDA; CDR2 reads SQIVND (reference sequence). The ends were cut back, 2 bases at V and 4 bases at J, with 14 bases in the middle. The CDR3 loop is CASSITGPTGYGYTF. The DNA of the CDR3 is TGTGCCAGTAGTATAACAGGGCCCACAGGCTATGGCTACACCTTC.

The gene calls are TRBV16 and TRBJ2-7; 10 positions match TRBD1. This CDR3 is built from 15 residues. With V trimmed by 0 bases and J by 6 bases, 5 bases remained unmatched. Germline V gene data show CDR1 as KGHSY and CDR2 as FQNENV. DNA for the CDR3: TGTGCCAGCAGCCAATCGAGGACAGGGGGAATCGAGCAGTACTTC. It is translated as CASSQSRTGGIEQYF.

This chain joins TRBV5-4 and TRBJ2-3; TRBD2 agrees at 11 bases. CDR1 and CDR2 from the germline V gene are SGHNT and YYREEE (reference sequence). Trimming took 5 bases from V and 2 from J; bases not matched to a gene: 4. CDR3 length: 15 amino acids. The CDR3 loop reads CASSLTSGVTDTQYF. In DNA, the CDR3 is TGTGCCAGCAGTTTGACTAGCGGGGTCACAGATACGCAGTATTTT.

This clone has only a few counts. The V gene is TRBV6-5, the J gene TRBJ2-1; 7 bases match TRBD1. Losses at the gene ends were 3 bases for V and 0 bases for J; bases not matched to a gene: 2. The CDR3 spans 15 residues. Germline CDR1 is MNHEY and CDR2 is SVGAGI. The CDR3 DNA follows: TGTGCCAGCAGTTATGGGACAGCCTCCTACAATGAGCAGTTCTTC. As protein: CASSYGTASYNEQFF.

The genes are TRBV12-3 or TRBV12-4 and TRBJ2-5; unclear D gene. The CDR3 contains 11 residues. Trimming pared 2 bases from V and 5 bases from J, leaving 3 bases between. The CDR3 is CASSLQETQYF. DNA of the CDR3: TGTGCCAGCAGTTTACAGGAGACCCAGTACTTC.

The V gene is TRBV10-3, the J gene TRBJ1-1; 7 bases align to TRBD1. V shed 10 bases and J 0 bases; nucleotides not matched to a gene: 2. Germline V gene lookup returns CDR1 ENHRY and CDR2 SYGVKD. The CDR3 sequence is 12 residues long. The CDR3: CATGTVNTEAFF. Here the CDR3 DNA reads TGTGCCACCGGGACAGTGAACACTGAAGCTTTCTTT.

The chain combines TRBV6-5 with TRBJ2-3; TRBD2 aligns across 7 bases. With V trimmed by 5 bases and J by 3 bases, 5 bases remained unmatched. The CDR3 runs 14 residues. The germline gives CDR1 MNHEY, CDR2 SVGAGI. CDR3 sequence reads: CASSKPGGTDTQYF. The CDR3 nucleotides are TGTGCCAGCAGTAAACCGGGGGGTACAGATACGCAGTATTTT.

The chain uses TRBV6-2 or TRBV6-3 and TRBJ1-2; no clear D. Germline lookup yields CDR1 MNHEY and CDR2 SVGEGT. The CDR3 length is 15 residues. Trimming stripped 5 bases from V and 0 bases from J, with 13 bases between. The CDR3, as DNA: TGTGCCAGCAGTGATGAGTTAGCTGCTAACTATGGCTACACCTTC. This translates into CASSDELAANYGYTF.

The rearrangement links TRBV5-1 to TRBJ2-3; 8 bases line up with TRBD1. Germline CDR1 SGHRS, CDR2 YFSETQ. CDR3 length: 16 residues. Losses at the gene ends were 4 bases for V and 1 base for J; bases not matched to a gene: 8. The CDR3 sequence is CASSPAGGGRTDTQYF. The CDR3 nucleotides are TGCGCCAGCAGCCCAGCAGGGGGCGGTCGCACAGATACGCAGTATTTT. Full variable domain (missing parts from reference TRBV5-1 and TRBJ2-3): KAGVTQTPRYLIKTRGQQVTLSCSPISGHRSVSWYQQTPGQGLQFLFEYFSETQRNKGNFPGRFSGRQFSNSRSEMNVSTLELGDSALYLCASSPAGGGRTDTQYFGPGTRLTVL.

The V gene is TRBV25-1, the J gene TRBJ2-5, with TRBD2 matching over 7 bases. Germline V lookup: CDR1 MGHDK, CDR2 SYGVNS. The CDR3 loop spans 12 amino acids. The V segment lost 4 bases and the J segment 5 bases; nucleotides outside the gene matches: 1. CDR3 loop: CASSGGGETQYF. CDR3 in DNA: TGTGCCAGCAGTGGGGGGGGTGAGACCCAGTACTTC. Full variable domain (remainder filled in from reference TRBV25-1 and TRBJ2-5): EADIYQTPRYLVIGTGKKITLECSQTMGHDKMYWYQQDPGMELHLIHYSYGVNSTEKGDLSSESTVSRIRTEHFPLTLESARPSHTSQYLCASSGGGETQYFGPGTRLLVL.

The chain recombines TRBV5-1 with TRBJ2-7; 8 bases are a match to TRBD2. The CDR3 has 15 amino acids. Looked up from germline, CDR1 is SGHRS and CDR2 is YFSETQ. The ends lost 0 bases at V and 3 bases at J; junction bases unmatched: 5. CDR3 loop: CASSLELAGSYEQYF. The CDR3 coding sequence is TGCGCCAGCAGCTTGGAATTAGCGGGGAGCTACGAGCAGTACTTC.

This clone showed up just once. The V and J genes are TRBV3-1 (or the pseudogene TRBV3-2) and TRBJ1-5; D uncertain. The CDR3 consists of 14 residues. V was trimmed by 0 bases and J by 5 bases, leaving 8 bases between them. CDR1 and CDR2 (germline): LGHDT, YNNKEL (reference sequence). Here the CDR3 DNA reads TGTGCCAGCAGCCAAGAGAGGTCCTATCAGCCCCAGCATTTT. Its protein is CASSQERSYQPQHF.

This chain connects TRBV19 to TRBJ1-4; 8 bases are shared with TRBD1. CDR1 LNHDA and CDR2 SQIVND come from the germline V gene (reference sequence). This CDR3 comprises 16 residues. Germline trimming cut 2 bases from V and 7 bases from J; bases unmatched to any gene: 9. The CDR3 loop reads CASSIKAGGSGEKLFF. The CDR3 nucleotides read TGTGCCAGTAGTATAAAAGCAGGGGGCTCTGGTGAAAAACTGTTTTTT.

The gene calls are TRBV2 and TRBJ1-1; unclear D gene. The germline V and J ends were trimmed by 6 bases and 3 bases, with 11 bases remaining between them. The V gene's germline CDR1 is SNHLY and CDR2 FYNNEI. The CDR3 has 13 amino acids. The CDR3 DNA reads TGTGCCAGCAGGACGGGGAGGGACACTGAAGCTTTCTTT. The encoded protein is CASRTGRDTEAFF.

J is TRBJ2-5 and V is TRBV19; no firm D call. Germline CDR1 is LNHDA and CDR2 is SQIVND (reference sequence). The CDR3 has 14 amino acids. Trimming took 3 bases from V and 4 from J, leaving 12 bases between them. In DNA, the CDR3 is TGTGCCAGTAGTATCCCCGGGTTCGGAGAGACCCAGTACTTC. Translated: CASSIPGFGETQYF.

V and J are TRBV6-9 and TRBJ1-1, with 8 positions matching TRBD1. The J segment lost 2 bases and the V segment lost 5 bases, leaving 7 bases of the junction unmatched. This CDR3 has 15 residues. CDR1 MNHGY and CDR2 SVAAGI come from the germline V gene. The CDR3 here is CASSLQGVDNTEAFF. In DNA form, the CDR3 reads TGTGCCAGCAGTCTACAGGGGGTTGATAACACTGAAGCTTTCTTT.

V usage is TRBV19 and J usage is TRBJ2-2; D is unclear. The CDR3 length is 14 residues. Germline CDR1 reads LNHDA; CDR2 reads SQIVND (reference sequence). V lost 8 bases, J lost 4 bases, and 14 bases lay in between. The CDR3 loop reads CASGWQAGTGELFF. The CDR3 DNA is TGTGCCAGTGGTTGGCAGGCCGGCACCGGGGAGCTGTTTTTT. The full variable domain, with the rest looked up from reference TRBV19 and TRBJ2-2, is DGGITQSPKYLFRKEGQNVTLSCEQNLNHDAMYWYRQDPGQGLRLIYYSQIVNDFQKGDIAEGYSVSREKKESFPLTVTSAQKNPTAFYLCASGWQAGTGELFFGEGSRLTVL.